This entry lists 16 T cell receptor beta chains sequenced from one sample in a study of T cell repertoires in cytomegalovirus infection. Using its own MiXCR run on the reads, TCRdb lists one record per CDR3 protein. Of fewer than 550,000 distinct CDR3 sequences in the sample, about 11% were seen once. The specimen was PBMCs. The receptors here all came from a human donor in good health (CMV status not recorded). Some clones in this sample may be carry-over from other donors' samples.

In this sample, this clonotype turned up many times. The rearrangement links TRBV7-6 to TRBJ2-5; unclear D gene. V shed 5 bases and J shed 1 base, with 5 bases lying between them. Germline-derived CDR1 and CDR2 are SGHVS and FNYEAQ. The CDR3 is 12 amino acids. The CDR3 nucleotides are TGTGCCAGCAGCCGCCGCCAAGAGACCCAGTACTTC. This codes for CASSRRQETQYF.

This clonotype has just a few counts. The chain couples TRBV7-2 to TRBJ2-5; TRBD2 matches 10 bases. Losses at the gene ends were 2 bases for V and 7 bases for J; bases not matched to a gene: 13. Germline-derived CDR1 and CDR2 are SGHTA and FQGNSA. The CDR3 runs to 17 residues. This CDR3 reads CASSLSGGAGGPGTQYF. The CDR3 DNA is TGTGCCAGCAGCTTATCTGGGGGAGCGGGGGGGCCGGGGACCCAGTACTTC.

This clonotype was picked up many times. V gene TRBV6-6 combines with J gene TRBJ1-5; D is undetermined. The germline V gene has CDR1 MNHNY and CDR2 SVGAGI (reference sequence). The CDR3 is made up of 13 amino acids. Between the trimmed V and J ends, which lost 9 bases and 5 bases, there was a span of 14 bases. This CDR3 reads CASHREVYQPQHF. In DNA, the CDR3 is TGTGCCAGTCACCGGGAGGTTTATCAGCCCCAGCATTTT.

Many counts were recorded for this clonotype. V usage is TRBV12-5 and J usage is TRBJ2-3; D is ambiguous. This CDR3 has 14 amino acids. CDR1 is LGHNT and CDR2 is FRNRAP in the germline V gene. V dropped 5 bases and J dropped 2 bases, with 11 bases sitting between them. The CDR3 spells CASGPPGPTDTQYF. DNA of the CDR3: TGTGCTAGTGGTCCACCCGGTCCCACAGATACGCAGTATTTT.

In its sample, this clonotype was seen many times. The chain recombines TRBV10-3 with TRBJ2-1; 8 positions agree with TRBD2. The CDR3 spans 15 residues. V shed 8 bases, J shed 5 bases, and the junction held 11 bases outside the gene matches. The germline gives CDR1 ENHRY, CDR2 SYGVKD. The CDR3 sequence: CAIQEVRGGNNEQFF. Written as DNA, the CDR3 is TGTGCCATCCAGGAAGTTCGCGGGGGGAACAATGAGCAGTTCTTC.

The sample holds many counts of this clonotype. The chain uses TRBV28 and TRBJ2-1, with 11 bases fitting TRBD2. Germline values: CDR1 MDHEN, CDR2 SYDVKM. CDR3 length: 15 residues. Trimming took 6 bases from V and 5 from J; bases not matched to a gene: 6. The chain's CDR3 is CASSFGTSGDNEQFF. The CDR3 DNA is TGTGCCAGCAGCTTTGGGACTAGCGGAGACAATGAGCAGTTCTTC.

This clonotype has at least ten counts. The rearrangement joins TRBV11-3 to TRBJ1-5; 8 positions agree with TRBD1. The V gene's germline CDR1 is SGHNT and CDR2 YENEEA. V was clipped by 0 bases and J by 11 bases; unmatched bases: 15. This CDR3 comprises 17 residues. The DNA of the CDR3 is TGTGCCAGCAGCTTAGATCAGACAGGGGCCGCCCGTTTTACCCAGCATTTT. As protein: CASSLDQTGAARFTQHF.

The sample holds many counts of this clonotype. The gene calls are TRBV6-5 and TRBJ1-1; 7 nucleotides align to TRBD1. The ends lost 3 bases at V and 4 bases at J; junction bases unmatched: 11. The CDR3 covers 16 residues. The germline V gene has CDR1 MNHEY and CDR2 SVGAGI. CDR3 region: CASSYTGDSYTTEAFF. CDR3 nucleotides: TGTGCCAGCAGTTATACAGGGGATAGCTATACCACTGAAGCTTTCTTT.

This clonotype was found a few times. The rearrangement uses TRBV6-1 and TRBJ1-2, with unresolved D. The CDR3 length is 16 residues. Germline assignment: CDR1 MNHNS and CDR2 SASEGT. Trimming cost V 2 bases and J 4 bases, with 17 bases left between them. The CDR3 coding sequence is TGTGCCAGCAGTGAACTCGGACGGCCGGCTGGCTATGGCTACACCTTC. It translates to CASSELGRPAGYGYTF.

There are many counts of this clonotype. J is TRBJ2-7 and V is TRBV15, with 9 bases identical to TRBD1. After removal of 5 bases from V and 1 base from J, the junction contained 3 bases not matched to a gene. Germline-derived CDR1 and CDR2 are LNHNV and YYDKDF (reference sequence). CDR3 length equals 14 residues. CDR3 sequence: CATSSGQGSYEQYF. In DNA, the CDR3 is TGTGCCACCAGCTCGGGACAGGGTTCCTACGAGCAGTACTTC.

This clonotype has ten or more counts. The chain recombines TRBV7-9 with TRBJ2-1, with 8 bases matching TRBD2. Germline V gene lookup returns CDR1 SEHNR and CDR2 FQNEAQ (reference sequence). The CDR3 spans 11 residues. Trimming at V came to 7 bases and at J to 9 bases, leaving 2 bases not matched to a gene. The CDR3 nucleotides read TGTGCCAGCAACGGGGGGGGTGAGCAGTTCTTC. This codes for CASNGGGEQFF.

This clonotype was seen many times. V is TRBV27 and J is TRBJ1-3; D is unresolved. This CDR3 region has 15 residues. The germline V and J ends were trimmed by 5 bases and 4 bases, with 15 bases remaining between them. The germline gives CDR1 MNHEY, CDR2 SMNVEV (reference sequence). CDR3 protein: CASSPTISRGNTIYF. DNA of the CDR3: TGTGCCAGCAGTCCCACGATTTCCAGGGGAAACACCATATATTTT.

The V gene is TRBV10-1, the J gene TRBJ1-1; TRBD1 might be the D (5 bases). Germline assignment: CDR1 WNHNN and CDR2 SYGVQD (reference sequence). This CDR3 comprises 13 residues. The V end lost 2 bases, the J end lost 5 bases, and 9 bases lay between the germline ends. In DNA, the CDR3 is TGCGCCAGCAGTGAGCTCGCAGGGACTGAAGCTTTCTTT. Its translation is CASSELAGTEAFF.

This clonotype was detected only a few times. This sequence joins TRBV7-3 and TRBJ1-1; D perhaps matches TRBD1 (5 bases). V lost 0 bases and J 2 bases, leaving 22 bases between the germline ends. From germline, CDR1 is SGHTA and CDR2 FQGTGA. The CDR3 loop spans 19 amino acids. CDR3 nucleotide sequence: TGTGCCAGCAGCTTAACCGCGGACATTTGGACCACGGGAAACACTGAAGCTTTCTTT. Translated: CASSLTADIWTTGNTEAFF.

The sample holds many counts of this clonotype. The rearrangement uses TRBV29-1 and TRBJ2-3, with 9 nucleotides matching TRBD2. J was trimmed by 3 bases and V by 4 bases; bases with no gene match: 11. This CDR3 has 16 residues. The germline CDR1 and CDR2 sequences are SQVTM and ANQGSEA. CDR3 sequence reads: CSVAGGREGRTDTQYF. CDR3 DNA: TGCAGCGTTGCGGGAGGGCGGGAGGGCCGGACAGATACGCAGTATTTT.

This clonotype was picked up many times. The V call is TRBV4-1, the J call TRBJ1-3; 8 bases line up with TRBD1. V trimming: 1 base; J trimming: 3 bases; junction bases outside the gene matches: 11. The CDR3 is 18 residues long. Germline V gene sequence: CDR1 MGHRA, CDR2 YSYEKL. The CDR3 region is CASSQGPPGGANGNTIYF. The CDR3 DNA sequence: TGCGCCAGCAGCCAAGGCCCCCCAGGGGGCGCGAATGGAAACACCATATATTTT.